A single sample is the source of the 9 T cell receptor beta chains below, sequenced in a study of T cells in Graves' hyperthyroidism and ophthalmopathy (dated by TCRdb to the late 2010s). Library generation was performed with multiplex PCR. The listed sequencing device is Illumina HiSeq 2000. The TCR beta CDR3 regions were amplified from the RNA transcripts. The TCR CDR3 was subjected to a first round of RT-PCR using the HTBI primer set and the Qiagen OneStep RT-PCR kit. TCRdb reworked the public reads: Q25 trimming with fastp, MiXCR clone assembly, productive beta chains retained. Each CDR3 protein appears once, grouped with its most common genes and DNA. Counted in this sample were around 500,000 distinct CDR3 sequences; around a fifth of them appeared once. The ten biggest clones cover approximately 54% of the sample. The material sequenced was blood. The receptors stem from a woman in her 70s with Graves' ophthalmopathy.

This clonotype has a handful of counts. J is TRBJ1-2 and V is TRBV20-1; TRBD1 agrees at 9 bases. There are 13 residues in the CDR3. Looked up from germline, CDR1 is DFQATT and CDR2 is SNEGSKA (reference sequence). V lost 3 bases to trimming and J lost 4 bases; unmatched junction nucleotides: 3. In DNA, the CDR3 is TGCAGTGCTAGCCTGGGACAGGGCTATGGCTACACCTTC. Residues: CSASLGQGYGYTF.

The genes are TRBV29-1 and TRBJ2-1; TRBD2 is a possible D gene (6 bases). This CDR3 comprises 14 residues. V lost 3 bases and J 6 bases, leaving 15 bases between the germline ends. The germline V gene encodes CDR1 SQVTM and CDR2 ANQGSEA. The CDR3 DNA is TGCAGCGTTGACGGCGGGACGGCATTCAATGAGCAGTTCTTC. Its protein product is CSVDGGTAFNEQFF.

Notes on this clonotype: Germline and junction disagree at one end, which may indicate a read error. The chain has TRBV6-2 or TRBV6-3 and TRBJ2-7; D unclear. In germline, CDR1 is MNHEY, CDR2 SVGEGT. The CDR3 consists of 15 residues. The DNA for the CDR3 is TGTGCCAGCAGTCCGTGGCCGAGCCACTCCCACGAGCAGTACTTC. Protein sequence: CASSPWPSHSHEQYF.

This clonotype was detected a few times. CDR3 protein: CASSQDLAGIYGYTF. The CDR3, as DNA: TGTGCCAGCAGCCAAGACCTCGCAGGGATCTATGGCTACACCTTC. The rearrangement joins TRBV14 to TRBJ1-2, with D possibly TRBD1 on 5 matching bases. V was trimmed by 0 bases and J by 4 bases, leaving 12 bases between them. CDR1 SGHDN and CDR2 FVKESK come from the germline V gene. The CDR3 runs to 15 residues. The full variable domain, its missing parts supplied by reference TRBV14 and TRBJ1-2, is EAGVTQFPSHSVIEKGQTVTLRCDPISGHDNLYWYRRVMGKEIKFLLHFVKESKQDESGMPNNRFLAERTGGTYSTLKVQPAELEDSGVYFCASSQDLAGIYGYTFGSGTRLTVV.

Ten or more counts support this clonotype. J is TRBJ2-2 and V is TRBV10-3; no clear D. Germline CDR1 is ENHRY and CDR2 is SYGVKD. The V gene lost 1 base and the J gene lost 0 bases, with 6 bases spanning the gap. This CDR3 region has 15 residues. Here the CDR3 reads CAISEWIANTGELFF. In DNA form, the CDR3 reads TGTGCCATCAGTGAGTGGATTGCGAACACCGGGGAGCTGTTTTTT.

This clonotype was counted at least ten times. The J gene is TRBJ1-2, the V gene TRBV6-1; D is undetermined. This CDR3 is 15 amino acids long. CDR1 MNHNS and CDR2 SASEGT come from the germline V gene. V shed 6 bases and J shed 6 bases, with 20 bases lying between them. The CDR3 region is CASSPTVRGSHGYTF. In DNA, the CDR3 is TGTGCCAGCAGCCCGACGGTCCGGGGAAGTCATGGCTACACCTTC.

On this clonotype itself: This sequence may be a read error, since a much larger clone differs from it by one base. The gene calls are TRBV6-5 and TRBJ1-2; D is unclear. Trimming removed 2 bases from V and 4 bases from J, with 17 bases in between. From germline, CDR1 is MNHEY and CDR2 SVGAGI. The CDR3 has 16 residues. The chain's CDR3 is CASSYDVGRIGYGYTF. The CDR3 DNA follows: TGTGCCAGCAGTTACGATGTAGGGAGGATCGGCTATGGCTACACCTTC.

Worth noting for this clonotype: This likely comes from a read error, as the CDR3 has no conserved phenylalanine or tryptophan at its end. This chain links TRBV7-2 with TRBJ2-1; D is unclear. V shed 1 base and J shed 4 bases, with 5 bases lying between them. Germline CDR1 and CDR2: SGHTA and FQGNSA. The CDR3 sequence is 13 residues long. As DNA, the CDR3 is TGTGCCAGCAGCTTAGGCCTTTACAATGAGCAGTTCCTC. Translation: CASSLGLYNEQFL.

The CDR3 DNA is TGTGCCAGTAGTTTAAATGGCCCAGGACCCACTGAAGCTTTCTTT. It yields the protein CASSLNGPGPTEAFF. V and J are TRBV19 and TRBJ1-1; no firm D call. The germline V gene encodes CDR1 LNHDA and CDR2 SQIVND (reference sequence). With 5 bases removed from V and 4 bases from J, the gap between germline ends came to 17 bases. The CDR3 has 15 amino acids.